The 20 T cell receptor beta chains below all came from one sample that was sequenced in a study of blood T cell repertoires in COVID-19. Profiled with immunoSEQ multiplex PCR; TCRdb holds only in-frame clones, not every one. The repertoire consists of 100,000 to 150,000 clones, with 70% to 90% occurring once and the leading ten covering about 1%. The sequenced material came from peripheral blood. The receptors derive from a woman of 80 years or more with acute or convalescent COVID-19.

V and J are TRBV12-3 or TRBV12-4 and TRBJ2-3, with TRBD1 matching 7 bases. The V gene end was trimmed by 6 bases and the J gene end by 4 bases; junction bases not matched to a gene: 4. This CDR3 is built from 13 residues. CDR3 nucleotide sequence: TGTGCCAGCAGGGCGACAGGGTCAGATACGCAGTATTTT. This codes for CASRATGSDTQYF.

This rearrangement joins TRBV19 to TRBJ2-1, with a tentative D call TRBD2 (6 bases). Germline V gives CDR1 LNHDA, CDR2 SQIVND (reference sequence). V was trimmed by 10 bases and J by 6 bases, leaving 16 bases between them. The CDR3 covers 13 residues. As DNA, the CDR3 is TGTGCCACTCGGGGGAGATCTTCCAATGAGCAGTTCTTC. Amino acids: CATRGRSSNEQFF. Full variable domain (remainder filled in from reference TRBV19 and TRBJ2-1): DGGITQSPKYLFRKEGQNVTLSCEQNLNHDAMYWYRQDPGQGLRLIYYSQIVNDFQKGDIAEGYSVSREKKESFPLTVTSAQKNPTAFYLCATRGRSSNEQFFGPGTRLTVL.

The rearrangement uses TRBV5-1 and TRBJ1-1; D is unclear. The CDR3 runs 13 residues. Trimming stripped 4 bases from V and 0 bases from J, with 7 bases between. Germline lookup yields CDR1 SGHRS and CDR2 YFSETQ. This chain's CDR3 is CASSSAVNTEAFF. The CDR3 DNA reads TGCGCCAGCAGCAGCGCAGTGAACACTGAAGCTTTCTTT.

J is TRBJ2-5 and V is TRBV24-1, with D possibly being TRBD1 (5 bases). V dropped 1 base and J dropped 3 bases, with 11 bases sitting between them. Germline V lookup: CDR1 KGHDR, CDR2 SFDVKD. The CDR3 covers 15 residues. CDR3 residues: CATSDFGQGKETQYF. The CDR3 nucleotides read TGTGCCACCAGTGATTTCGGCCAGGGAAAAGAGACCCAGTACTTC.

The genes are TRBV19 and TRBJ2-2, with D uncertain. This CDR3 contains 14 residues. V gave up 7 bases and J gave up 3 bases, with 12 bases separating them. Germline CDR1 LNHDA, CDR2 SQIVND (reference sequence). CDR3 nucleotide sequence: TGTGCCAGTAAAGTGCGAGCTGACACCGGGGAGCTGTTTTTT. This sequence encodes CASKVRADTGELFF.

The table lists this clone with a count of one. V gene TRBV4-3 combines with J gene TRBJ1-6, with D unresolved. CDR1 is LGHNA and CDR2 is YSLEER in the germline V gene. V was pared by 0 bases and J by 10 bases, with 16 bases between. This CDR3 spans 16 amino acids. The CDR3 nucleotides read TGCGCCAGCAGCCAAGATCGGGAGACCATCTCCTCACCCCTCCACTTT. As protein: CASSQDRETISSPLHF.

The chain has TRBV5-1 and TRBJ2-7; 10 nucleotides line up with TRBD2. The CDR3 covers 14 residues. V shed 7 bases and J 6 bases; nucleotides not matched to a gene: 10. Germline V gives CDR1 SGHRS, CDR2 YFSETQ. In DNA, the CDR3 is TGCGCCAGCCACAGCGGGAGGGCAGCGGGCGAGCAGTACTTC. Protein product: CASHSGRAAGEQYF.

V and J are TRBV5-1 and TRBJ2-2, with D perhaps matching TRBD1 (6 bases). Trimming stripped 4 bases from V and 3 bases from J, with 10 bases between. Germline CDR1 and CDR2: SGHRS and YFSETQ. CDR3 length equals 14 residues. The CDR3 DNA reads as TGCGCCAGCAGCGCCGGACAGCACACCGGGGAGCTGTTTTTT. Amino acids: CASSAGQHTGELFF. The full variable domain, its missing parts supplied by reference TRBV5-1 and TRBJ2-2, is KAGVTQTPRYLIKTRGQQVTLSCSPISGHRSVSWYQQTPGQGLQFLFEYFSETQRNKGNFPGRFSGRQFSNSRSEMNVSTLELGDSALYLCASSAGQHTGELFFGEGSRLTVL.

This clone was observed a handful of times. This chain connects TRBV4-1 to TRBJ2-1, with D perhaps matching TRBD2 (6 bases). This CDR3 spans 12 amino acids. CDR1 MGHRA and CDR2 YSYEKL come from the germline V gene. The V gene lost 0 bases and the J gene lost 10 bases, with 7 bases spanning the gap. CDR3 sequence (DNA): TGCGCCAGCAGCCAAGACGGGGGAGAGCAGTTCTTC. Its protein product is CASSQDGGEQFF.

The V gene is TRBV11-2, the J gene TRBJ1-1; no clear D. The CDR3 runs 16 residues. Trimming stripped 4 bases from V and 0 bases from J, with 15 bases between. Germline V gene sequence: CDR1 SGHAT, CDR2 FQNNGV. The CDR3 nucleotides read TGTGCCAGCAGCTCCGTTCGAGGGAGTCTGAACACTGAAGCTTTCTTT. It codes for CASSSVRGSLNTEAFF. The full variable domain, its missing parts supplied by reference TRBV11-2 and TRBJ1-1, is EAGVAQSPRYKIIEKRQSVAFWCNPISGHATLYWYQQILGQGPKLLIQFQNNGVVDDSQLPKDRFSAERLKGVDSTLKIQPAKLEDSAVYLCASSSVRGSLNTEAFFGQGTRLTVV.

The V gene is TRBV27, the J gene TRBJ1-1, with TRBD1 as a possible D gene (5 bases). V was shortened by 2 bases and J by 0 bases, with 22 bases between the two germline ends. The CDR3 loop spans 19 amino acids. Germline CDR1 MNHEY, CDR2 SMNVEV (reference sequence). The DNA for the CDR3 is TGTGCCAGCAGTTTAACCCCAAGGAGATCCAGGGTGGTGAACACTGAAGCTTTCTTT. Protein: CASSLTPRRSRVVNTEAFF.

This clone was detected only a few times. The chain carries TRBV7-9 and TRBJ1-2; 10 positions agree with TRBD1. V gave up 9 bases and J gave up 4 bases; unmatched junction bases: 8. The CDR3 totals 14 residues. Germline values: CDR1 SEHNR, CDR2 FQNEAQ (reference sequence). CDR3 sequence reads: CARSRGQGIYGYTF. CDR3 in DNA: TGTGCCAGATCAAGGGGACAGGGGATCTATGGCTACACCTTC.

The V and J genes are TRBV9 and TRBJ1-2, with 7 nucleotides matching TRBD1. The germline V gene has CDR1 SGDLS and CDR2 YYNGEE. The CDR3 has 14 amino acids. The J segment lost 8 bases and the V segment lost 5 bases, leaving 12 bases of the junction unmatched. The DNA of the CDR3 is TGTGCCAGCAGGGACGAGGGGGCGCCGCAGGGCTACACCTTC. Translated: CASRDEGAPQGYTF.

This sequence joins TRBV7-2 and TRBJ2-5; unclear D gene. V lost 1 base, J lost 5 bases, and 11 bases lay in between. CDR1 and CDR2 from the germline V gene are SGHTA and FQGNSA. This CDR3 spans 14 amino acids. The CDR3 reads CASSLGMARETQYF. The DNA for the CDR3 is TGTGCCAGCAGCTTAGGAATGGCGAGGGAGACCCAGTACTTC. Drawing the rest from reference TRBV7-2 and TRBJ2-5, the complete variable domain is GAGVSQSPSNKVTEKGKDVELRCDPISGHTALYWYRQSLGQGLEFLIYFQGNSAPDKSGLPSDRFSAERTGGSVSTLTIQRTQQEDSAVYLCASSLGMARETQYFGPGTRLLVL.

The chain carries TRBV9 and TRBJ2-3; TRBD2 might be the D (7 bases). Germline assignment: CDR1 SGDLS and CDR2 YYNGEE. V lost 4 bases to trimming and J lost 1 base, with 13 bases between them. The CDR3 extends over 15 amino acids. The CDR3 sequence: CASSFRGAGTDTQYF. The CDR3 DNA reads TGTGCCAGCAGCTTTCGGGGGGCTGGCACAGATACGCAGTATTTT.

This clone has a single count. This specimen includes other DNA sequences encoding the same CDR3. In DNA, the CDR3 is TGTGCCAGCAGCCAAGCGCCGGGACTAGCGGTTAATGAGCAGTTCTTC. It translates to CASSQAPGLAVNEQFF. V gene TRBV14 combines with J gene TRBJ2-1; 11 bases fit TRBD2. This CDR3 is built from 16 residues. V trimming: 1 base; J trimming: 7 bases; junction bases outside the gene matches: 6. Germline V gene sequence: CDR1 SGHDN, CDR2 FVKESK.

A few counts support this clone. The V and J genes are TRBV10-3 and TRBJ1-5; 9 bases map to TRBD1. V shed 8 bases and J 4 bases; nucleotides not matched to a gene: 3. There are 13 residues in the CDR3. Per germline, CDR1 ENHRY and CDR2 SYGVKD. CDR3 nucleotides: TGTGCCATCCGGGACAGGGAAAATCAGCCCCAGCATTTT. Translating gives CAIRDRENQPQHF.

The V and J genes are TRBV18 and TRBJ1-5; TRBD1 agrees at 11 bases. The length of the CDR3 is 17 residues. J lost 7 bases, V lost 0 bases, and 8 bases had no gene match. Germline CDR1 is KGHSH and CDR2 is LQKENI. CDR3 protein: CASSPPVGTGGLQPQHF. The CDR3 nucleotides read TGTGCCAGCTCACCACCAGTGGGGACAGGGGGTTTACAGCCCCAGCATTTT.

This rearrangement joins TRBV11-2 to TRBJ1-2; D gene unclear. The CDR3 covers 15 residues. V was trimmed by 0 bases and J by 0 bases, leaving 8 bases between them. The germline gives CDR1 SGHAT, CDR2 FQNNGV. The CDR3 nucleotides read TGTGCCAGCAGCTTAGATTTCGTAACTAACTATGGCTACACCTTC. Protein sequence: CASSLDFVTNYGYTF.

The rearrangement links TRBV7-9 to TRBJ1-3; the D is unclear. The germline V gene encodes CDR1 SEHNR and CDR2 FQNEAQ (reference sequence). V lost 2 bases, J lost 0 bases, and 14 bases lay in between. CDR3 length: 17 amino acids. The CDR3 sequence is CASSLSPTGNSGNTIYF. The CDR3 coding sequence is TGTGCCAGCAGCTTATCCCCTACGGGGAACTCTGGAAACACCATATATTTT.